One and the same sample provided the 10 T cell receptor beta chains below, sequenced in a study of cytomegalovirus exposure and HLA in healthy donors. The primer mix had 60 Vbeta and 13 Jbeta primers. Sequencing used immunoSEQ multiplex PCR; TCRdb keeps in-frame clones, though not all of them. The data hold approximately 170,000 clones, with under 80% observed a single time. The specimen sequenced was PBMCs. The receptor set was obtained from a man aged 25 to 40 in good health and CMV-seropositive.

This chain uses TRBV5-1 with TRBJ2-1, with TRBD1 identical over 8 bases. The CDR3 has 14 residues. The germline V gene encodes CDR1 SGHRS and CDR2 YFSETQ. J was trimmed by 3 bases and V by 4 bases; bases with no gene match: 3. DNA of the CDR3: TGCGCCAGCAGCGTGGGACAGGTCTACAATGAGCAGTTCTTC. Translation: CASSVGQVYNEQFF.

The V call is TRBV15, the J call TRBJ2-7; D possibly corresponds to TRBD1 (6 bases). Trimming took off 0 bases at V and 6 bases at J, with 15 bases between the two ends. Germline V gene sequence: CDR1 LNHNV, CDR2 YYDKDF (reference sequence). This CDR3 is 15 amino acids long. The CDR3 nucleotides are TGTGCCACCAGCAGAGATCTGTCGGGGACACGCGAGCAGTACTTC. This translates into CATSRDLSGTREQYF. The full variable domain, in which reference TRBV15 and TRBJ2-7 provide the parts outside the CDR3, is DAMVIQNPRYQVTQFGKPVTLSCSQTLNHNVMYWYQQKSSQAPKLLFHYYDKDFNNEADTPDNFQSRRPNTSFCFLDIRSPGLGDTAMYLCATSRDLSGTREQYFGPGTRLTVT.

This chain joins TRBV18 and TRBJ1-2; weak D call: TRBD1 (5 bases). The V end lost 0 bases, the J end lost 2 bases, and 7 bases lay between the germline ends. Looked up from germline, CDR1 is KGHSH and CDR2 is LQKENI. The CDR3 length is 14 residues. CDR3 sequence: CASSPPEGNYGYTF. In nucleotides, the CDR3 is TGTGCCAGCTCACCACCGGAGGGGAACTATGGCTACACCTTC.

The chain combines TRBV4-2 with TRBJ2-1; 8 nucleotides align to TRBD2. Trimming cost V 3 bases and J 3 bases; bases outside gene matches: 10. Germline lookup yields CDR1 LGHNA and CDR2 YNFKEQ. This CDR3 has 17 residues. The CDR3 is CASSQPGLDVYYNEQFF. The CDR3 region has the DNA TGTGCCAGCAGCCAGCCGGGACTAGATGTCTACTACAATGAGCAGTTCTTC.

The rearrangement links TRBV25-1 to TRBJ1-2; D remains ambiguous. Germline V gives CDR1 MGHDK, CDR2 SYGVNS. Deletions cut 5 bases from V and 4 bases from J, with 8 bases between. The CDR3 is 12 amino acids. CDR3 coding DNA: TGTGCCAGCAGTCCAGGATCCTATGGCTACACCTTC. It yields the protein CASSPGSYGYTF.

The V call is TRBV21-1, the J call TRBJ2-7; TRBD1, the D gene given by the table, was not confirmed from the DNA. TRBV21-1 is recorded as a pseudogene. The CDR3 totals 18 residues. CDR3 sequence reads: CASSKVSICRDTAYEQYF. DNA for the CDR3: TGTGCCAGCAGCAAAGTTTCCATCTGCCGGGACACCGCCTACGAGCAGTACTTC.

In its sample, this clone was seen once. This chain uses TRBV7-9 with TRBJ2-7; the match to TRBD1 covers 9 bases. Per germline, CDR1 SEHNR and CDR2 FQNEAQ (reference sequence). V lost 4 bases to trimming and J lost 5 bases; unmatched junction nucleotides: 6. The CDR3 is 14 amino acids. In nucleotides, the CDR3 is TGTGCCAGCAGCTATGGACAGGGGATCCACGAGCAGTACTTC. This gives the protein CASSYGQGIHEQYF.

The chain has TRBV5-4 and TRBJ1-6; TRBD1 agrees at 7 bases. The germline CDR1 and CDR2 sequences are SGHNT and YYREEE (reference sequence). This CDR3 is built from 15 residues. Unmatched junction bases numbered 8, after V lost 4 bases and J lost 7 bases. This chain's CDR3 is CASSPLRDSNSPLHF. The CDR3 region has the DNA TGTGCCAGCAGCCCGCTCCGGGACAGCAATTCACCCCTCCACTTT.

The rearrangement joins TRBV7-9 to TRBJ2-7; D not resolved. Germline CDR1 SEHNR, CDR2 FQNEAQ (reference sequence). The CDR3 has 15 residues. V gave up 6 bases and J gave up 2 bases, with 17 bases separating them. The CDR3 spells CASSPSEAEPYEQYF. For the CDR3, the DNA is TGTGCCAGCAGTCCAAGCGAGGCTGAACCCTACGAGCAGTACTTC.

The table lists this clone with a few counts. This chain connects TRBV5-4 to TRBJ2-7; 15 bases align to TRBD2. The germline gives CDR1 SGHNT, CDR2 YYREEE (reference sequence). The CDR3 totals 15 residues. V lost 4 bases, J lost 10 bases, and 9 bases stayed unmatched. CDR3 in amino acids: CASSLGTSGGRSQYF. DNA of the CDR3: TGTGCCAGCAGCCTCGGGACTAGCGGGGGGAGATCCCAGTACTTC.